Given below is one TCR beta chain in context. The antigen is not known. The sample belongs to a study of shared clonotypes between healthy human individuals. General observations from the study: Generally, estimated richness proved larger in naive subsets than it did in memory subsets. Sequencing of the sorted subsets was shown by rarefaction to be incomplete despite large depth.

Assay: immunoSEQ multiplex PCR; the TCRdb copy retains only in-frame clones and omits some. This table holds 1,500,000 or so clones, more than 95% found once. Germline CDR1 LNHNV, CDR2 YYDKDF (reference sequence). The V gene lost 0 bases and the J gene lost 7 bases, with 15 bases spanning the gap. This CDR3 is built from 15 residues. The sample comprised naive CD4+ T cells sorted from blood. Described subset: CD45RA+ positively selected. The origin of this receptor is a man aged 30 to 45 in good health. The chain is built from TRBV15 and TRBJ1-2; D remains ambiguous. The CDR3 region is CATSRDVASAGGYTF. CDR3 sequence (DNA): TGTGCCACCAGCAGAGATGTAGCCTCCGCGGGTGGCTACACCTTC.